Each of the 20 T cell receptor beta chains below was sequenced from the same sample in a study of blood T cell repertoires in COVID-19. Sequenced by immunoSEQ multiplex PCR; TCRdb stores in-frame clones only, minus some. The sample consists of around 120,000 clones, approximately 87% of them appearing once. The sample comprised peripheral blood. The receptors here all came from a woman in her 70s with acute or convalescent COVID-19.

This clone was observed once. The gene calls are TRBV24-1 and TRBJ1-4; weak D call: TRBD1 (6 bases). CDR1 and CDR2 (germline): KGHDR, SFDVKD. Trimming pared 4 bases from V and 5 bases from J, leaving 13 bases between. This CDR3 has 15 residues. The CDR3 region is CATSDLDRRNEKLFF. Written as DNA, the CDR3 is TGTGCCACCAGTGACCTGGACAGACGAAATGAAAAACTGTTTTTT.

This clone was seen only once. The J gene is TRBJ1-6, the V gene TRBV18; D gene unclear. Trimming took off 4 bases at V and 9 bases at J, with 13 bases between the two ends. CDR3 length: 14 residues. Germline assignment: CDR1 KGHSH and CDR2 LQKENI. CDR3 nucleotides: TGTGCCAGCTCACAAGAGGGTGTGATTTCACCCCTCCACTTT. Protein sequence: CASSQEGVISPLHF.

The chain carries TRBV11-1 and TRBJ1-1; D not certain. CDR1 is SGHAT and CDR2 is FQDESV in the germline V gene (reference sequence). CDR3 length equals 14 residues. Trimming cost V 5 bases and J 5 bases, with 15 bases left between them. CDR3 region: CASSRNPARTEAFF. CDR3 nucleotides: TGTGCCAGCAGCCGAAATCCGGCGAGGACTGAAGCTTTCTTT.

The J gene is TRBJ2-1, the V gene TRBV18; the match to TRBD1 covers 9 bases. The CDR3 is 15 amino acids. V lost 3 bases, J lost 7 bases, and 7 bases stayed unmatched. Germline CDR1 KGHSH, CDR2 LQKENI. CDR3 in DNA: TGTGCCAGCTCACCCTCCGGGACAGGGAAAAATGAGCAGTTCTTC. Its protein product is CASSPSGTGKNEQFF.

The chain employs TRBV28 and TRBJ1-3; D unclear. V was trimmed by 0 bases and J by 1 base, leaving 10 bases between them. Germline V gene data show CDR1 as MDHEN and CDR2 as SYDVKM. CDR3 length: 16 residues. The CDR3 region is CASSLWGDRSGNTIYF. The CDR3 DNA sequence: TGTGCCAGCAGTTTATGGGGAGATCGGTCTGGAAACACCATATATTTT.

The chain links TRBV5-4 to TRBJ1-1; D ambiguous. Trimming shortened V by 4 bases and J by 3 bases, and 4 bases separated the two germline ends. The CDR3 runs 11 residues. Germline-derived CDR1 and CDR2 are SGHNT and YYREEE (reference sequence). CDR3 sequence: CASSRDTEAFF. In nucleotides, the CDR3 is TGTGCCAGCAGCCGGGACACTGAAGCTTTCTTT.

The chain links TRBV19 to TRBJ2-3, with D possibly being TRBD1 (5 bases). The V gene lost 8 bases and the J gene lost 6 bases, with 12 bases spanning the gap. CDR1 and CDR2 (germline): LNHDA, SQIVND (reference sequence). The CDR3 has 12 amino acids. For the CDR3, the DNA is TGTGCCAGTCGCAAAAAGGGGGATACGCAGTATTTT. As protein: CASRKKGDTQYF.

This clone was counted once. J is TRBJ2-2 and V is TRBV6-5; maybe TRBD1 (5 bases). Germline V gene data show CDR1 as MNHEY and CDR2 as SVGAGI. This CDR3 spans 11 amino acids. V lost 7 bases, J lost 7 bases, and 7 bases lay in between. The CDR3 coding sequence is TGTGCCAGCACTCAGGGCGGGGAGCTGTTTTTT. Amino acids: CASTQGGELFF.

This clone was detected a few times. This chain links TRBV28 with TRBJ1-4; 7 bases agree with TRBD1. From germline, CDR1 is MDHEN and CDR2 SYDVKM. CDR3 size: 15 residues. V gave up 4 bases and J gave up 8 bases; unmatched junction bases: 10. CDR3 sequence: CASSSTGTVGEKLFF. CDR3 coding DNA: TGTGCCAGCAGTTCGACAGGGACTGTAGGCGAAAAACTGTTTTTT.

The genes are TRBV4-1 and TRBJ1-5, with D possibly matching TRBD1 (6 bases). This CDR3 has 16 residues. The germline CDR1 and CDR2 sequences are MGHRA and YSYEKL. The V and J ends lost 4 bases and 1 base respectively, with 14 bases between them. DNA for the CDR3: TGCGCCAGCAGCCCTTTGATAGGACAGAGCAATCAGCCCCAGCATTTT. Its protein is CASSPLIGQSNQPQHF.

The chain uses TRBV6-2 or TRBV6-3 and TRBJ2-6; no clear D. The germline V and J ends were trimmed by 2 bases and 2 bases, with 10 bases remaining between them. CDR1 is MNHEY and CDR2 is SVGEGT in the germline V gene. This CDR3 region has 16 residues. CDR3 bases: TGTGCCAGCAGTTACGGTCTATCTCCTGGGGCCAACGTCCTGACTTTC. It is translated as CASSYGLSPGANVLTF.

The CDR3 sequence is CASSSLAQETQYF. CDR3 nucleotides: TGCGCCAGCAGCTCCCTAGCGCAAGAGACCCAGTACTTC. The genes are TRBV5-1 and TRBJ2-5; D may be TRBD2 (6 bases). V gave up 3 bases and J gave up 2 bases, with 8 bases separating them. Germline CDR1 is SGHRS and CDR2 is YFSETQ. The CDR3 is 13 residues long.

The CDR3 loop reads CASNPQLGGETQYF. In DNA, the CDR3 is TGTGCCAGCAACCCTCAACTAGGGGGAGAGACCCAGTACTTC. The chain has TRBV5-6 and TRBJ2-5, with D possibly being TRBD1 (6 bases). Germline CDR1 and CDR2: SGHDT and YYEEEE. V dropped 6 bases and J dropped 4 bases, with 16 bases sitting between them. This CDR3 is built from 14 residues.

This chain joins TRBV3-1 (or the pseudogene TRBV3-2) and TRBJ2-2, with a weak D call TRBD1 (6 bases). The germline V gene encodes CDR1 LGHDT and CDR2 YNNKEL (reference sequence). This CDR3 is built from 13 residues. Trimming pared 5 bases from V and 7 bases from J, leaving 11 bases between. CDR3 amino acids: CASSWGPSGELFF. Here the CDR3 DNA reads TGTGCCAGCAGCTGGGGGCCGAGCGGGGAGCTGTTTTTT.

The rearrangement uses TRBV9 and TRBJ1-1; a weak D match, TRBD1 (6 bases). The CDR3 covers 16 residues. Germline assignment: CDR1 SGDLS and CDR2 YYNGEE. V lost 0 bases, J lost 4 bases, and 16 bases lay in between. The CDR3 region has the DNA TGTGCCAGCAGCGTAGGGGCAGGGGAGGGAGGCACTGAAGCTTTCTTT. It encodes CASSVGAGEGGTEAFF.

The chain links TRBV5-6 to TRBJ1-3; no clear D. This CDR3 comprises 14 residues. CDR1 and CDR2 (germline): SGHDT, YYEEEE. Trimming removed 1 base at V and 2 bases at J, with 7 bases between. CDR3 sequence reads: CASSLWATGNTIYF. The CDR3 coding sequence is TGTGCCAGCAGCTTGTGGGCTACTGGAAACACCATATATTTT.

This clone has just one count. The V call is TRBV7-9, the J call TRBJ1-5, with D maybe TRBD1 (5 bases). V was clipped by 5 bases and J by 0 bases, with 11 bases between them. CDR1 SEHNR and CDR2 FQNEAQ come from the germline V gene (reference sequence). The CDR3 has 15 amino acids. The CDR3 DNA is TGTGCCAGCAGCCAAGACAGTTATAGCAATCAGCCCCAGCATTTT. It encodes CASSQDSYSNQPQHF.

The chain uses TRBV7-9 and TRBJ1-2; D gene uncertain. V was pared by 0 bases and J by 8 bases, with 16 bases between. The CDR3 runs to 15 residues. The V gene's germline CDR1 is SEHNR and CDR2 FQNEAQ (reference sequence). Here the CDR3 DNA reads TGTGCCAGCAGCTTAGCCGGGGTCGCCCTTCCCGGCTACACCTTC. Translation: CASSLAGVALPGYTF.

The J gene is TRBJ1-2, the V gene TRBV12-5, with D maybe TRBD1 (5 bases). The CDR3 sequence is 15 residues long. CDR1 and CDR2 from the germline V gene are LGHNT and FRNRAP. The V and J ends lost 1 base and 5 bases respectively, with 14 bases between them. As DNA, the CDR3 is TGTGCTAGTGGTTTGGGCGCAGGGTCAGGTTATGGCTACACCTTC. This codes for CASGLGAGSGYGYTF.

The chain links TRBV24-1 to TRBJ2-5, with a possible D match to TRBD1 (5 bases). The CDR3 sequence is 13 residues long. Germline CDR1 KGHDR, CDR2 SFDVKD. The V and J ends lost 7 bases and 5 bases respectively, with 13 bases between them. The CDR3 loop is CATSPPGQETQYF. The CDR3 nucleotides are TGTGCCACCAGCCCCCCAGGGCAGGAGACCCAGTACTTC.